A selection of T cell receptor beta chains follows, all from one sample in a study of blood T cell repertoires in COVID-19. Produced via immunoSEQ multiplex PCR; TCRdb's table is partial and in-frame only. The sample records tens of thousands of clones, roughly nine tenths being singletons. The sequenced material came from peripheral blood. The receptors originated from a man aged 60 to 69 with acute or convalescent COVID-19. Each CDR3 is given with its conserved first and last residue. Fields, in order: D gene, V gene, CDR3 protein. A D gene is named only where the DNA matches it firmly.

>-|TRBV4-2
CASSLQSLVEGGTEAFF
>TRBD1|TRBV6-1
CASSVRGRRTGNTIYF
>-|TRBV27
CASSPGGDGNQPQHF
>TRBD1|TRBV29-1
CSVTGAGVGTEAFF
>TRBD1|TRBV5-1
CASQGQGGSYEQYF
>-|TRBV20-1
CSSSRQIEAFF
>TRBD1|TRBV6-6
CASSEGAEGEKLFF
>-|TRBV6-6
CASTPGSSYGYTF
>TRBD2|TRBV11-2
CASSTTSGDTDTQYF
>TRBD2|TRBV5-1
CASSYSGGPDTQYF
>TRBD1|TRBV20-1
CSAGGTGSLYGYTF
>-|TRBV18
CASSPTMAHEQFF
>TRBD2|TRBV5-1
CASSGGGYSYNEQFF
>-|TRBV3-1/TRBV3-2
CASRQSREKNTEAFF
>-|TRBV6-5
CASRVKSGTDTQYF
>TRBD1|TRBV4-2
CASSQEDREAENTIYF
>TRBD2|TRBV18
CASSPQRGGTGELFF
>-|TRBV7-9
CASSFGGVMNTEAFF
>-|TRBV6-5
CASSYAVLNEGTQYF
>-|TRBV19
CASSVAGPYEQYF
>-|TRBV25-1
CASSDPFSPGDTEAFF
>-|TRBV19
CASRQHSGNTIYF
>-|TRBV9
CASSVATGFPRADTQYF
>TRBD1|TRBV6-6
CASTDLSGQGNEKLFF
>-|TRBV19
CASSIQTLGIETQYF
>TRBD1|TRBV19
CASSNRGPGQGTTDTQYF
>-|TRBV11-2
CASSPGGESEAFF
>-|TRBV3-1/TRBV3-2
CASSQDRATNEKLFF